This T cell receptor beta chain appears in the sequencing data of a study of PD-L1 blockade in urothelial cancer. Study in general: Males with urothelial cancer arising in the bladder constituted most of the 29 patients. Study patients had been treated with 0 to 3 previous chemotherapy regimens. After treatment start, blood was analyzed at 3 weeks (second dose) and at 6 weeks.

Libraries were prepared by immunoSEQ multiplex PCR; TCRdb keeps only in-frame clonotypes and omits some of them. The table lists about 74,000 clones, 90% of them singletons. Time point meaning: pretreatment peripheral blood. Every patient provided from 1 to 8 samples, collected pretreatment and on-treatment. The sequencing used PBMCs, collected around atezolizumab (anti-PD-L1) treatment. The receptor was isolated from a man between 65 and 80 years old with urothelial cancer.

The CDR3 spells CASSVAPGTASGANVLTF. The CDR3 DNA is TGTGCCAGCAGCGTAGCTCCTGGGACAGCCTCTGGGGCCAACGTCCTGACTTTC. The chain carries TRBV9 and TRBJ2-6; 7 bases match TRBD1. Germline V lookup: CDR1 SGDLS, CDR2 YYNGEE. After removal of 0 bases from V and 0 bases from J, the junction contained 6 bases not matched to a gene. CDR3 length equals 18 residues.